This T cell receptor beta chain was captured in a study of T cell repertoires in cytomegalovirus infection. Study information: Evidence of both CMV infection and a matching HLA type came from public TCR beta signatures.

The CDR3 loop spans 17 amino acids. Germline CDR1 reads SEHNR; CDR2 reads FQNEAQ (reference sequence). Losses at the gene ends were 4 bases for V and 4 bases for J; bases not matched to a gene: 10. TCRdb re-analysed the reads in MiXCR, keeping a single row per CDR3 protein. Of nearly 550,000 distinct CDR3 sequences in the sample, 15% to 20% were seen once. This clonotype was counted only a few times. This clonotype was obtained from a human donor in good health (CMV status not recorded). Some clones in this sample may be carry-over from other donors' samples. What was sequenced was CD8+ T cells from PBMCs. V is TRBV7-9 and J is TRBJ2-3, with 11 bases fitting TRBD2. The CDR3 DNA follows: TGTGCCAGCAGCTCCTCCCTAGCGGGAGGAAGCGCAGATACGCAGTATTTT. Translating gives CASSSSLAGGSADTQYF.